Included here is one T cell receptor (beta chain) sequence, with context. The antigen remains unidentified. This sample was taken from a study of response to subunit inactivated influenza vaccine. The study's findings and limits: Few new T cells, the authors suggested, are recruited by each seasonal influenza vaccination.

The CDR3 consists of 16 residues. Germline V gene lookup returns CDR1 LGHNA and CDR2 YNFKEQ. The junction had 8 bases not matched to a gene; V was cut back by 2 bases and J by 5 bases. TCRdb processed the RT-PCR reads anew with MiXCR; each CDR3 protein has one entry. The data contain more than 400,000 distinct CDR3 sequences, under 8.5% of them singletons. The clonotype was recovered from a man between 50 and 75 years old who received an inactivated influenza vaccine. The genes are TRBV4-2 and TRBJ2-1; 8 bases are a match to TRBD1. The sequenced sample was PBMCs from blood, obtained less than 25 months after vaccination. CDR3 in DNA: TGTGCCAGCAGCCAAAAGGACAGGGCCGTTGACAATGAGCAGTTCTTC. It codes for CASSQKDRAVDNEQFF.